These 19 T cell receptor beta chains were all obtained from the same sample, sequenced in a study of blood T cell repertoires in COVID-19. TCRdb keeps only in-frame clones here, not all; method: immunoSEQ multiplex PCR. This table holds around 130,000 clones, roughly 86% found once. Sequenced sample: peripheral blood. Receptors were obtained from a human donor in a cohort sampled during active COVID-19.

The rearrangement joins TRBV9 to TRBJ2-2, with a weak D call TRBD2 (6 bases). CDR1 SGDLS and CDR2 YYNGEE come from the germline V gene. V was pared by 0 bases and J by 6 bases, with 21 bases between. This CDR3 contains 18 residues. The CDR3 DNA is TGTGCCAGCAGCGTAGTTTCGGTTTGGGGGGATGGCTCCGGGGAGCTGTTTTTT. This translates into CASSVVSVWGDGSGELFF.

V and J are TRBV6-1 and TRBJ1-3; D ambiguous. Trimming took off 1 base at V and 7 bases at J, with 14 bases between the two ends. Germline V gene data show CDR1 as MNHNS and CDR2 as SASEGT. This CDR3 is 15 amino acids long. CDR3: CASSEGARTRNTIYF. The CDR3 DNA sequence: TGTGCCAGCAGTGAAGGGGCACGTACAAGGAACACCATATATTTT.

On this clone: Different DNA sequences within this sample yield the same CDR3. V gene TRBV18 combines with J gene TRBJ2-5, with TRBD1 as a possible D gene (6 bases). Germline values: CDR1 KGHSH, CDR2 LQKENI. Trimming took off 2 bases at V and 1 base at J, with 11 bases between the two ends. The CDR3 is made up of 15 amino acids. The CDR3 DNA reads TGTGCCAGCTCACCAGGTGGGGGCGTCCAAGAGACCCAGTACTTC. Encoded protein: CASSPGGGVQETQYF.

The sample holds a few counts of this clone. The V gene is TRBV10-1, the J gene TRBJ1-1, with D hard to call. V gave up 10 bases and J gave up 1 base, with 13 bases separating them. This CDR3 has 13 residues. Germline loops: CDR1 WNHNN, CDR2 SYGVQD (reference sequence). CDR3 sequence (DNA): TGCGCCACCAGACCGAGCGAGAACACTGAAGCTTTCTTT. Translation: CATRPSENTEAFF.

The genes are TRBV6-2 or TRBV6-3 and TRBJ1-5; D uncertain. CDR3 length: 18 residues. Germline V gives CDR1 MNHEY, CDR2 SVGEGT. V lost 2 bases and J 3 bases, leaving 20 bases between the germline ends. CDR3: CASSYRVLMARDNQPQHF. The CDR3 DNA reads as TGTGCCAGCAGTTACCGAGTTTTGATGGCGCGGGACAATCAGCCCCAGCATTTT.

The chain recombines TRBV19 with TRBJ2-1, with 8 bases that match TRBD2. The CDR3 runs to 15 residues. Trimming took 6 bases from V and 5 from J; bases not matched to a gene: 9. CDR1 is LNHDA, CDR2 SQIVND, per germline (reference sequence). The CDR3 loop reads CASSAIAGTHNEQFF. In DNA form, the CDR3 reads TGTGCCAGTAGCGCGATAGCGGGGACGCACAATGAGCAGTTCTTC.

The chain links TRBV7-9 to TRBJ1-3; D is unresolved. The CDR3 consists of 14 residues. CDR1 and CDR2 from the germline V gene are SEHNR and FQNEAQ (reference sequence). Trimming cost V 1 base and J 4 bases, with 8 bases left between them. The CDR3 sequence: CASSLEPPGNTIYF. In DNA form, the CDR3 reads TGTGCCAGCAGCTTAGAGCCCCCAGGAAACACCATATATTTT.

The chain combines TRBV7-2 with TRBJ1-1, with TRBD1 as a possible D gene (6 bases). Germline CDR1 is SGHTA and CDR2 is FQGNSA. The V end lost 5 bases, the J end lost 6 bases, and 13 bases lay between the germline ends. There are 13 residues in the CDR3. This CDR3 reads CASSGNRVAEAFF. CDR3 coding DNA: TGTGCCAGCAGCGGAAACAGGGTCGCTGAAGCTTTCTTT.

This clone appeared once. The chain joins TRBV27 to TRBJ1-2; D gene uncertain. Germline lookup yields CDR1 MNHEY and CDR2 SMNVEV (reference sequence). The germline V and J ends were trimmed by 4 bases and 7 bases, with 16 bases remaining between them. CDR3 length: 14 residues. Written as DNA, the CDR3 is TGTGCCAGCAGTTCCTCAACGGTCTCTGGTGGCTACACCTTC. This gives the protein CASSSSTVSGGYTF.

The rearrangement uses TRBV3-1 (or the pseudogene TRBV3-2) and TRBJ1-2, with 7 bases identical to TRBD1. V dropped 1 base and J dropped 4; count of bases not matched to a gene: 12. The germline gives CDR1 LGHDT, CDR2 YNNKEL (reference sequence). CDR3 length: 17 residues. This chain's CDR3 is CASSQGLTGTAPYGYTF. CDR3 nucleotides: TGTGCCAGCAGCCAAGGACTCACCGGGACAGCCCCCTATGGCTACACCTTC.

The CDR3 region has the DNA TGTGCCAGCAGTTTGGATCAGGGAGGTCTGGGCTCCTACAATGAGCAGTTCTTC. Its protein is CASSLDQGGLGSYNEQFF. The chain uses TRBV27 and TRBJ2-1; perhaps TRBD2 as D (6 bases). The germline V and J ends were trimmed by 3 bases and 0 bases, with 18 bases remaining between them. The germline CDR1 and CDR2 sequences are MNHEY and SMNVEV (reference sequence). The CDR3 length is 18 residues.

The chain has TRBV11-2 and TRBJ2-4; TRBD2 matches 7 bases. Trimming took 5 bases from V and 7 from J; bases not matched to a gene: 5. This CDR3 comprises 13 residues. Germline-derived CDR1 and CDR2 are SGHAT and FQNNGV. The CDR3 DNA reads as TGTGCCAGCAGCCCGGGGGGTCGGAACATTCAGTACTTC. Amino acid sequence: CASSPGGRNIQYF.

The gene calls are TRBV3-1 (or the pseudogene TRBV3-2) and TRBJ1-5, with a possible D match to TRBD1 (6 bases). CDR1 and CDR2 from the germline V gene are LGHDT and YNNKEL (reference sequence). The ends were cut back, 4 bases at V and 7 bases at J, with 11 bases in the middle. The CDR3 consists of 13 residues. The CDR3 protein is CASSRGQKQPQHF. CDR3 nucleotide sequence: TGTGCCAGCAGCCGAGGACAGAAGCAGCCCCAGCATTTT.

The chain carries TRBV28 and TRBJ1-4, with D perhaps TRBD1 (6 bases). Trimming removed 6 bases from V and 9 bases from J, with 14 bases in between. The CDR3 spans 13 residues. CDR1 and CDR2 from the germline V gene are MDHEN and SYDVKM. DNA for the CDR3: TGTGCCAGCAGCACGACTACAGGGAAAAAACTGTTTTTT. Translating it yields CASSTTTGKKLFF.

The chain employs TRBV5-8 and TRBJ1-5, with a possible D match to TRBD1 (5 bases). V was pared by 4 bases and J by 0 bases, with 11 bases between. The length of the CDR3 is 15 residues. CDR1 SGHTS and CDR2 YDEGEE come from the germline V gene. The CDR3, as DNA: TGTGCCAGCAGCGACAGACAGAATAGCAATCAGCCCCAGCATTTT. The encoded protein is CASSDRQNSNQPQHF.

This sequence joins TRBV18 and TRBJ2-7; no clear D. V was cut by 0 bases and J by 2 bases, with 5 bases left in between. CDR3 size: 13 residues. CDR1 KGHSH and CDR2 LQKENI come from the germline V gene. The CDR3 region has the DNA TGTGCCAGCTCACCACCAGCAACCTACGAGCAGTACTTC. It specifies CASSPPATYEQYF.

V is TRBV3-1 (or the pseudogene TRBV3-2) and J is TRBJ2-7, with 15 positions matching TRBD2. Germline V gene data show CDR1 as LGHDT and CDR2 as YNNKEL (reference sequence). This CDR3 comprises 16 residues. Trimming removed 4 bases from V and 7 bases from J; junction bases left unmatched: 8. CDR3 protein: CASSPTAGTSGGEQYF. The CDR3 region has the DNA TGTGCCAGCAGCCCAACCGCCGGGACTAGCGGGGGGGAGCAGTACTTC.

This rearrangement joins TRBV10-3 to TRBJ2-7; a weak D match, TRBD1 (5 bases). The V gene lost 4 bases and the J gene lost 6 bases, with 13 bases spanning the gap. CDR1 is ENHRY, CDR2 SYGVKD, per germline. The CDR3 consists of 13 residues. CDR3 sequence (DNA): TGTGCCATCAGTGCGTCTTGGGGCACCGAGCAGTACTTC. Protein sequence: CAISASWGTEQYF.

This clone occurred once. The rearrangement uses TRBV7-4 and TRBJ2-1, with 15 bases aligning to TRBD2. Germline trimming cut 6 bases from V and 14 bases from J; bases unmatched to any gene: 8. The germline V gene encodes CDR1 SGHVT and CDR2 SQSDAQ. CDR3 length equals 14 residues. This chain's CDR3 is CASRRGLAGGSKFF. The CDR3 DNA sequence: TGTGCCAGCAGAAGGGGACTAGCGGGGGGTAGCAAGTTCTTC. The complete variable domain, with remaining parts taken from reference TRBV7-4 and TRBJ2-1, reads GAGVSQSPRYKVAKRGRDVALRCDSISGHVTLYWYRQTLGQGSEVLTYSQSDAQRDKSGRPSGRFSAERPERSVSTLKIQRTEQGDSAVYLCASRRGLAGGSKFFGPGTRLTVL.